This T cell receptor (beta chain) was captured by sequencing in a study of vaccination and CD4 T cells after COVID-19 (dated by TCRdb to 2021 to 2024). Regarding the complete study: SARS-CoV-2 positivity had been established in the convalescent patients by nasal swab PCR, and mild disease was recorded in roughly 10 of these patients and severe disease in one. Post-COVID blood samples from convalescent patients were collected a median of approximately 93 days after diagnosis, with a range of roughly 35 to 161 days. The spike-specific CD4+ TCR repertoire was compared before and after mRNA vaccination in under 11 COVID-19 convalescent patients and several infection-naive healthy vaccine recipients. Control cultures used a CEFX viral epitope pool as positive control, an HIV-1 Nef peptide pool as negative control, or no peptide. A few convalescent patients were sampled both early after vaccination (day 14) and late after vaccination (days 161 to 241). Each participant got two doses of either the Pfizer-BioNTech BNT162b2 vaccine (n=8) or the Moderna mRNA-1273 vaccine (n=2). The time from the second vaccine dose to post-vaccine blood sampling had a median of roughly 70 days and ranged from roughly 13 to 241 days. Six males and four females were included in the convalescent cohort, with two Hispanic individuals, seven Caucasians, two Asians and one multiracial person represented. Culture stimuli were overlapping spike peptide pools from SARS-CoV-2 and from the common cold coronaviruses HCoV-NL63, HCoV-OC43 and HCoV-229E.

Explained via the paper, the time point label denotes: late sampling 161 to 241 days after vaccination in three convalescent patients. The treatment or condition label, as the study defines it: approximately nine-day PBMC culture with coronavirus spike peptide pools or control peptides (ViraFEST assay). To expand antigen-specific T cells with peptide pools and then pick out the expanded clonotypes through TCR sequencing, the study relied on the ViraFEST assay. The convalescent patients' positive SARS-CoV-2 PCR tests were from March to December 2020, which was before the Alpha, Beta and Delta variants emerged in the United States. Approximately 1.8 million PBMCs per well were cultured in IMDM with roughly 5.2% human AB serum and 8 to 10 IU/ml IL-2, plus 10 ug/ml peptide pools. Half of the culture medium was replaced with fresh IL-2-containing medium on days 3 and 7. Once the cells had been in culture for 10 days, the EasySep CD4+ T cell isolation kit was used to isolate CD4+ T cells by negative selection. Ficoll-Paque Plus gradient centrifugation was used to isolate PBMCs from whole blood, and the isolated PBMCs were then either used fresh or cryopreserved at -140C. In general, triplicate wells were set up for every culture condition.

Remarks on this clonotype: The antigen it binds to is not known. The record has no base qualities; no much larger clone is one base away.

Preparation of the library involved PCR. DNA from cultured CD4+ T cells underwent TCR sequencing with the Oncomine TCR Beta short-read assay at the Johns Hopkins FTIC core. The QIAamp micro DNA kit was used to extract genomic DNA from the cultured CD4+ T cells. The Oncomine TCR Beta libraries from cultured CD4+ T cells were pooled using unique dual indexes and then sequenced on an Illumina iSeq 100. Concerning the study's data processing: Non-productive sequences were removed, and CDR3s that did not start with C, did not end with F or W, or were shorter than 7 amino acids were discarded. The MANAFEST web application was used to identify antigen-specific clonotypes by comparing peptide-stimulated wells against reference wells and other culture wells. Positive clones required FDR below 0.05, an odds ratio above 5, and productive frequency above 0.1% in at least two of three replicate wells. A clonotype was classed as cross-reactive if the clonotype showed significant expansion both in SARS-CoV-2 spike wells and in at least one common cold coronavirus spike condition. Similarity between CDR3 sequences was evaluated in R version 3.6.1 using Levenshtein distances (stringdist) and unrooted phylogenetic trees (ape). TCRdb reanalyzed the raw reads on its own, using fastp at Q25 for trimming and MiXCR for clone calling, and kept in-frame beta chains. Under each unique CDR3 protein, matching rows form one entry showing the most common genes and DNA. TCRdb's processing, not the authors', yielded these V and J calls. The sample table contains 20,000 to 25,000 distinct CDR3 sequences; only one count was recorded for about 33% of them. The leading ten clones occupy about 10% of the sample.

The CDR3 spans 14 residues, from the cysteine through the phenylalanine. Just CDR3 DNA is preserved here, 42 bases in frame from base 1. The CDR1 and CDR2 encoded by the germline V gene are SGHRS and YFSETQ. V and J are trimmed by 2 bases and 2 bases, and the gene matches miss 2 bases of the junction. Results the study describes overall, beyond this receptor: Among the post-vaccine SARS-CoV-2-reactive clones in convalescent patients, a median approximately 90% showed up only after vaccination, which suggests vaccine-specific priming. Of the vaccine-specific clones found in convalescent patients, nearly all (304 of 307) were mono-reactive for SARS-CoV-2 spike instead of being cross-reactive with common cold coronaviruses. An increase in the median number of SARS-CoV-2-reactive clonotypes from around 20 after infection to roughly 38 after vaccination was observed, but the change was not found to be significant. The study included relatively few convalescent patients and did not analyze early timepoints after natural infection.

The V and J segments used are TRBV5-1 and TRBJ2-5; TRBD2 matches 8 bases in the middle. The origin of this receptor is a human donor who had recovered from COVID-19. The input for sequencing was CD4+ T cells from blood, cultured in vitro, taken about 7 months after SARS-CoV-2 vaccination. The DNA sequence is TGCGCCAGCAGCTTACTAGCGGTGCAAGAGACCCAGTACTTC. Its coded protein is CASSLLAVQETQYF.